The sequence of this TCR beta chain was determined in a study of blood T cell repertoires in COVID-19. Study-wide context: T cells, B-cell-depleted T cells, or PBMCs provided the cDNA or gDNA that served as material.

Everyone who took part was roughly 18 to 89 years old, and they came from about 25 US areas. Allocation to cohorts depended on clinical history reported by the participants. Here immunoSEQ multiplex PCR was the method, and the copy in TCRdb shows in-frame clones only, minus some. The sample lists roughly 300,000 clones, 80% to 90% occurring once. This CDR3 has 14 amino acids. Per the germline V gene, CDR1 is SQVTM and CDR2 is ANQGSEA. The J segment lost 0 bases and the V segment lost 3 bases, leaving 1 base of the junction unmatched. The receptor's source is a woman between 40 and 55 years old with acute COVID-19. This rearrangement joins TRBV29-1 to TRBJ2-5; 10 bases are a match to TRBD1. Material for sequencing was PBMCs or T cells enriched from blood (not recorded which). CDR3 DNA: TGCAGCGTTGAGGGGACAGGGGACCAAGAGACCCAGTACTTC. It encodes CSVEGTGDQETQYF.